The 10 T cell receptor beta chains in this list originate from one sample, sequenced in a study of response to subunit inactivated influenza vaccine. Using its own MiXCR run on the RT-PCR reads, TCRdb lists one record per CDR3 protein. Here the sample spans about 480,000 distinct CDR3 sequences, approximately 24% being singletons. The sample in question was CD4+ T cells sorted from PBMCs, obtained 5 to 6 days after vaccination. All receptors come from a man aged 50 or older who received an inactivated influenza vaccine.

The chain is built from TRBV12-3 or TRBV12-4 and TRBJ2-3; maybe TRBD2 (6 bases). The V gene lost 6 bases and the J gene lost 3 bases, with 16 bases spanning the gap. This CDR3 has 15 residues. The CDR3 is CASSPGGQRTDTQYF. CDR3 DNA: TGTGCCAGCAGCCCCGGGGGTCAGCGAACAGATACGCAGTATTTT.

This chain joins TRBV14 and TRBJ2-1, with TRBD2 matching 11 bases. The trim removed 3 bases at V and 2 bases at J, leaving 15 bases unmatched. This CDR3 region has 20 residues. The germline CDR1 and CDR2 sequences are SGHDN and FVKESK. Here the CDR3 DNA reads TGTGCCAGCAGCCATCCCACGACCCGACTAGCGGGGTTGGCCTACAATGAGCAGTTCTTC. It translates to CASSHPTTRLAGLAYNEQFF.

There are a few counts of this clonotype. The chain joins TRBV6-5 to TRBJ2-7; TRBD1 matches at 8 bases. The CDR3 is 15 amino acids. Unmatched junction bases numbered 8, after V lost 0 bases and J lost 7 bases. Germline V gene sequence: CDR1 MNHEY, CDR2 SVGAGI. The CDR3 bases are TGTGCCAGCAGTTACTCTCCTGGACAGGGCGGAGAGCAGTACTTC. Translation: CASSYSPGQGGEQYF.

This clonotype occurred many times. The chain recombines TRBV29-1 with TRBJ2-3, with D unclear. This CDR3 has 15 residues. V shed 7 bases and J shed 4 bases, with 21 bases lying between them. Germline CDR1 SQVTM, CDR2 ANQGSEA. CDR3 in amino acids: CSANGGARASDTQYF. For the CDR3, the DNA is TGCAGCGCAAACGGCGGCGCAAGGGCCTCAGATACGCAGTATTTT.

V usage is TRBV7-3 and J usage is TRBJ2-2; tentatively, D is TRBD1 (5 bases). Germline V lookup: CDR1 SGHTA, CDR2 FQGTGA. The ends were cut back, 2 bases at V and 4 bases at J, with 11 bases in the middle. The CDR3 contains 15 residues. CDR3 amino acids: CASSLSGSGTGELFF. CDR3 DNA sequence: TGTGCCAGCAGCTTATCAGGGTCGGGCACCGGGGAGCTGTTTTTT. Using reference TRBV7-3 and TRBJ2-2 for the parts outside the CDR3, the full variable domain is GAGVSQTPSNKVTEKGKYVELRCDPISGHTALYWYRQSLGQGPEFLIYFQGTGAADDSGLPNDRFFAVRPEGSVSTLKIQRTERGDSAVYLCASSLSGSGTGELFFGEGSRLTVL.

The chain couples TRBV6-2 or TRBV6-3 to TRBJ2-2, with D unclear. The CDR3 sequence is 14 residues long. The germline V gene encodes CDR1 MNHEY and CDR2 SVGEGT. V shed 4 bases and J shed 7 bases, with 13 bases lying between them. The chain's CDR3 is CASSSPWNLGELFF. DNA for the CDR3: TGTGCCAGCAGTTCTCCCTGGAACCTCGGGGAGCTGTTTTTT.

This clonotype was recorded a few times. The chain combines TRBV2 with TRBJ1-5; D is unclear. Looked up from germline, CDR1 is SNHLY and CDR2 is FYNNEI. This CDR3 comprises 13 residues. V shed 2 bases and J shed 4 bases, with 6 bases lying between them. CDR3 sequence: CASSERHNQPQHF. CDR3 sequence (DNA): TGTGCCAGCAGTGAACGGCATAATCAGCCCCAGCATTTT.

The rearrangement uses TRBV5-1 and TRBJ2-1, with TRBD1 matching 7 bases. The CDR3 length is 15 residues. CDR1 and CDR2 from the germline V gene are SGHRS and YFSETQ. The trim removed 4 bases at V and 5 bases at J, leaving 9 bases unmatched. Here the CDR3 DNA reads TGCGCCAGCAGCAGGGGACAGATACCTAACAATGAGCAGTTCTTC. It specifies CASSRGQIPNNEQFF.

This chain uses TRBV5-1 with TRBJ2-3; 9 bases align to TRBD2. With V trimmed by 1 base and J by 5 bases, 2 bases remained unmatched. The CDR3 length is 14 residues. From germline, CDR1 is SGHRS and CDR2 YFSETQ. The CDR3 here is CASSLLLAGDTQYF. In DNA, the CDR3 is TGCGCCAGCAGCTTGCTACTAGCGGGAGATACGCAGTATTTT.

This clonotype was seen ten or more times. The chain uses TRBV20-1 and TRBJ2-3; maybe TRBD2 (6 bases). Germline V gene data show CDR1 as DFQATT and CDR2 as SNEGSKA (reference sequence). V lost 1 base and J 4 bases, leaving 12 bases between the germline ends. The CDR3 loop spans 14 amino acids. The CDR3 protein is CSARVSASADTQYF. CDR3 in DNA: TGCAGTGCTAGAGTTAGCGCTAGCGCAGATACGCAGTATTTT.